Only a few counts were recorded for the clone carrying this T cell receptor beta chain. The data originate from a study of T cell repertoires in cytomegalovirus infection. TCRdb re-derived calls from the reads in MiXCR, one entry per CDR3 protein. This sample has hundreds of thousands of distinct CDR3 sequences, with roughly 35% found just once. The material sequenced was PBMCs. The clonotype originates from a human donor in good health (CMV status not recorded). Some clones in this sample may be carry-over from other donors' samples.

The CDR3 sequence: CASRQGNYGYTF. The DNA for the CDR3 is TGTGCCAGCAGACAGGGGAACTATGGCTACACCTTC. V gene TRBV2 combines with J gene TRBJ1-2, with TRBD1 matching over 7 bases. Per germline, CDR1 SNHLY and CDR2 FYNNEI. The CDR3 has 12 amino acids. Germline trimming cut 6 bases from V and 2 bases from J; bases unmatched to any gene: 0.